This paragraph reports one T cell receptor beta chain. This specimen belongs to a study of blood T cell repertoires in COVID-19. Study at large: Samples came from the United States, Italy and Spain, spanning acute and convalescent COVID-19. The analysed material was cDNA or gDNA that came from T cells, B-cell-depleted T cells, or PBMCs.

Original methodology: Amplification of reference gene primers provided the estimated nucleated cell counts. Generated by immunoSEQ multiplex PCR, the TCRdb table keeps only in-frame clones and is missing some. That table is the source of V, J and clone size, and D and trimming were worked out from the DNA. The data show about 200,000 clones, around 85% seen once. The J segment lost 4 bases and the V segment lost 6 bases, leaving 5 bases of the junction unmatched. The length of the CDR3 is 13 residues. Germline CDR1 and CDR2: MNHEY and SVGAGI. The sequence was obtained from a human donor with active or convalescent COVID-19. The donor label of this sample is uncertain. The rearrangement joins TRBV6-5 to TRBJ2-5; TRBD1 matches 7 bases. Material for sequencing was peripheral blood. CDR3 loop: CASSQTGLETQYF. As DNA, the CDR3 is TGTGCCAGCAGCCAGACAGGGTTAGAGACCCAGTACTTC.